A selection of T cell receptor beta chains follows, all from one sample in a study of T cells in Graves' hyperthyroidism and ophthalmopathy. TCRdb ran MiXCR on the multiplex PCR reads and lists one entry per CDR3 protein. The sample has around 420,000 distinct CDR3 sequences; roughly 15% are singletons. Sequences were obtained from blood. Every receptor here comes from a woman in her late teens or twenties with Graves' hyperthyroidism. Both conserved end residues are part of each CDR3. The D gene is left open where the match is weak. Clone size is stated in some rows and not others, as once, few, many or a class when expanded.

CAWDSGVTEAFF	TGTGCCTGGGACAGTGGGGTCACTGAAGCTTTCTTT	TRBV30	TRBJ1-1	.	.
CASSIGRTASRPQYF	TGTGCCAGTAGTATCGGCCGGACAGCCTCGAGGCCCCAGTACTTC	TRBV19	TRBJ2-5	.	.
CASSLVGVNTEAFF	TGTGCCAGCAGCCTCGTTGGGGTGAACACTGAAGCTTTCTTT	TRBV14	TRBJ1-1	.	many
CASSLEPESAHHGYTF	TGTGCCAGCAGCTTAGAACCGGAATCAGCCCACCATGGCTACACCTTC	TRBV7-2	TRBJ1-2	.	.
CASSQGTVYNEQFF	TGCGCCAGCAGCCAGGGGACAGTATACAATGAGCAGTTCTTC	TRBV4-3	TRBJ2-1	TRBD1	few
CASTPWTGERQETQYF	TGTGCCAGCACTCCTTGGACAGGGGAACGCCAAGAGACCCAGTACTTC	TRBV6-1	TRBJ2-5	TRBD1	many
CASSVQSLAGGGPQYF	TGTGCCAGCAGCGTACAGTCGCTAGCGGGAGGTGGGCCGCAGTATTTT	TRBV9	TRBJ2-3	TRBD2	few
CSAKLAGEQYF	TGCAGTGCGAAACTAGCGGGTGAGCAGTACTTC	TRBV20-1	TRBJ2-7	TRBD2	many
CATLPTGLYEQYF	TGTGCCACCTTACCTACAGGCCTCTACGAGCAGTACTTC	TRBV28	TRBJ2-7	.	.
CVSSSLGAINEKLFF	TGTGTCAGCAGTTCCTTGGGGGCCATTAATGAAAAACTGTTTTTT	TRBV28	TRBJ1-4	.	.
CASITHPGEGGYGYTF	TGTGCCAGCATCACGCACCCGGGGGAGGGGGGCTATGGCTACACCTTC	TRBV2	TRBJ1-2	.	many
CAGGGPTNEKLFF	TGTGCCGGAGGGGGGCCGACTAATGAAAAACTGTTTTTT	TRBV28	TRBJ1-4	.	few
CASSQANSQTPSTDTQYF	TGTGCCAGCAGTCAAGCTAACAGTCAAACCCCTAGCACAGATACGCAGTATTTT	TRBV7-9	TRBJ2-3	.	many